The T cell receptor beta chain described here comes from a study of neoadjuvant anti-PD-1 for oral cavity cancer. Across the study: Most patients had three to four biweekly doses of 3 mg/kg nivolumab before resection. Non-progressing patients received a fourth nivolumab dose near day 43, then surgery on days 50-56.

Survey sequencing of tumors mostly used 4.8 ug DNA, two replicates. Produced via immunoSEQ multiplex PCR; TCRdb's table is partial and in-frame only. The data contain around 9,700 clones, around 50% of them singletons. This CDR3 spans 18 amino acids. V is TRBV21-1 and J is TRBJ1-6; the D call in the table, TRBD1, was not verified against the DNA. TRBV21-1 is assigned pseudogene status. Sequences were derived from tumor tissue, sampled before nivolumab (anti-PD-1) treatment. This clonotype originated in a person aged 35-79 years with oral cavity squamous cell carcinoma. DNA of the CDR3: TGTGCCAGCAGCAGAAGGGGACAGGGGGCATTTTATAATTCACCCCTCCACTTT. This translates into CASSRRGQGAFYNSPLHF.